The entry below gives a single TCR beta chain sequence along with its context. A much larger clone differs by one base, so this may be a read error. During its preparation, the TCRbeta library received unique molecular identifiers. TCRdb analysed the PCR reads with MiXCR anew, one entry per CDR3 protein. This sample has 95,000 to 120,000 distinct CDR3 sequences; approximately 6% occur once, and the top ten carry roughly 20%. The data are from a study of T-cell reconstitution after alpha-beta-depleted transplantation in children. Germline loops: CDR1 SGHVS, CDR2 FQNEAQ. CDR3 length: 14 residues. The sample in question was PBMCs, mostly from graft donor cells, obtained 360 days after TCRalphabeta/CD19-depleted stem cell transplant. This TCR was sampled from a male patient aged 2-15 years who had a stem cell transplant for acute lymphoblastic leukemia, so the T cells may come from the graft donor. This chain connects TRBV7-8 to TRBJ1-2; 8 bases match TRBD1. CDR3 DNA: TGTGCCAGCCGTGGGGGGACAGGCACCTATGACTACACCTTC. This sequence encodes CASRGGTGTYDYTF.